This section outlines one T cell receptor (beta chain) sequence together with its context. A J-beta primer mix and a sample-barcoded 5' primer were used in a second PCR of about 6 to 12 cycles. TCRdb re-analysed the 5' RACE reads in MiXCR, keeping a single row per CDR3 protein. In the table there are roughly 1 million distinct CDR3 sequences, approximately 26% of which are singletons. This entry is derived from a study of blood T cells in healthy people across ages. There are 12 residues in the CDR3. The ends were cut back, 8 bases at V and 2 bases at J, with 10 bases in the middle. Germline CDR1 and CDR2: MNHEY and SMNVEV (reference sequence). These data were also reused for a study on T cells of mothers and their children. That work states: The study recruited a few healthy Caucasian mothers and their six children as donors. A slight, non-significant increase in overlap was found for related mother-child pairs relative to unrelated pairs.

This receptor was identified in a girl between 2 and 10 years old in good health. The chain uses TRBV27 and TRBJ2-7, with D unresolved. Sequencing was performed on blood. The CDR3: CASGKTAYEQYF. DNA for the CDR3: TGTGCCAGCGGGAAAACTGCCTACGAGCAGTACTTC.